This is a list of T cell receptor beta chains from one sample in a study of T cells in Graves' hyperthyroidism and ophthalmopathy. TCRdb independently ran MiXCR on the multiplex PCR reads; one entry per CDR3 protein. Of about 380,000 distinct CDR3 sequences in the sample, 13% are singletons; the top ten hold around 20%. Material for sequencing was blood. These receptor sequences come from a man younger than 45 with Graves' hyperthyroidism that later progressed to Graves' ophthalmopathy. Both conserved end residues are part of each CDR3. The D gene is left open where the match is weak. Only part of the rows carry a size: once, few, many, or a class if the clone is expanded.

>NA|TRBV20-1|NA|TRBJ1-6|18
CSARDARSTSSYNSPLHF
TGCAGTGCTAGAGATGCCAGATCAACGAGCTCCTATAATTCACCCCTCCACTTT
>NA|TRBV27|many|TRBJ1-1|15
CASSLGFLMNTEAFF
TGTGCCAGCAGTTTAGGGTTCCTCATGAACACTGAAGCTTTCTTT
>TRBD1|TRBV11-3|NA|TRBJ1-6|15
CASSLGWTGESPLHF
TGTGCCAGCAGCTTAGGGTGGACAGGGGAGTCACCCCTCCACTTT
>NA|TRBV19|NA|TRBJ1-1|13
CASSRLVVTEAFF
TGTGCCAGTAGCCGACTCGTTGTCACTGAAGCTTTCTTT
>NA|TRBV6-5|NA|TRBJ2-1|14
CASSYEGSYNEQFF
TGTGCCAGCAGTTACGAGGGCTCCTACAATGAGCAGTTCTTC
>NA|TRBV5-8|NA|TRBJ1-5|13
CATNRADNQPQHF
TGTGCCACTAATCGGGCAGACAATCAGCCCCAGCATTTT
>TRBD1|TRBV20-1|many|TRBJ1-2|14
CSATTDRGGYGYTF
TGCAGTGCTACCACCGACAGGGGTGGGTACGGCTACACCTTC
>NA|TRBV18|NA|TRBJ2-6|17
CASSPPGLKADANVLTF
TGTGCCAGCTCACCACCCGGCCTGAAGGCGGATGCCAACGTCCTGACTTTC
>NA|TRBV12-3/TRBV12-4|many|TRBJ1-1|13
CASSSRRNTEAFF
TGTGCCAGCAGTTCTCGTAGGAACACTGAAGCTTTCTTT
>NA|TRBV28|NA|TRBJ1-1|14
CASSLSGRPTEAFF
TGTGCCAGCAGTTTATCAGGGAGGCCCACTGAAGCTTTCTTT
>NA|TRBV19|NA|TRBJ1-2|13
CASSIGENYGYTF
TGTGCCAGTAGTATCGGGGAGAACTATGGCTACACCTTC
>NA|TRBV12-3/TRBV12-4|many|TRBJ1-5|15
CASSFSANSNQPQHF
TGTGCCAGCAGTTTCTCAGCGAATAGCAATCAGCCCCAGCATTTT
>NA|TRBV29-1|NA|TRBJ2-3|17
CSAEGWAGSKRTDTQYF
TGCAGCGCCGAAGGGTGGGCAGGTTCCAAACGCACAGATACGCAGTATTTT
>NA|TRBV7-9|few|TRBJ2-1|16
CASSLTQSRDMLKKFF
TGTGCCAGCAGCTTAACCCAATCCCGGGACATGTTAAAGAAGTTCTTC
>TRBD2|TRBV7-9|few|TRBJ2-7|18
CASSLAQRTSGGIYEQYF
TGTGCCAGCAGCTTAGCGCAAAGGACTAGCGGGGGCATTTACGAGCAGTACTTC
>NA|TRBV12-3/TRBV12-4|many|TRBJ1-1|16
CASSPGQGRVNTEAFF
TGTGCCAGCAGTCCAGGTCAGGGGAGGGTGAACACTGAAGCTTTCTTT
>NA|TRBV20-1|few|TRBJ2-7|17
CSASSRQGPARPYEQYF
TGCAGTGCTAGTTCCCGGCAGGGGCCCGCCCGGCCCTACGAGCAGTACTTC
>TRBD1|TRBV4-1|NA|TRBJ1-1|19
CASSQEGGQGAIPRAEAFF
TGCGCCAGCAGCCAAGAGGGGGGACAGGGGGCAATCCCACGGGCTGAAGCTTTCTTT
>NA|TRBV12-3/TRBV12-4|many|TRBJ1-2|15
CASRNDRYRFYGYTF
TGTGCCAGCAGAAACGACAGATACCGCTTCTATGGCTACACCTTC
>TRBD1|TRBV2|many|TRBJ1-2|14
CASSEGQGARGYTF
TGTGCCAGCAGTGAAGGACAGGGGGCTAGAGGCTACACCTTC
>NA|TRBV4-1|many|TRBJ1-2|11
CASSGRGGYTF
TGCGCCAGCAGCGGACGGGGTGGCTACACCTTC
>TRBD2|TRBV5-1|few|TRBJ2-1|15
CASSFAAGSLGEQFF
TGCGCCAGCAGCTTCGCAGCGGGATCATTGGGTGAGCAGTTCTTC
>TRBD1|TRBV5-1|many|TRBJ2-2|14
CASSSQGEYGELFF
TGCGCCAGCAGCTCACAGGGGGAGTACGGGGAGCTGTTTTTT
>TRBD1|TRBV28|many|TRBJ1-5|13
CASLGQGNQPQHF
TGTGCCAGCCTCGGACAGGGCAATCAGCCCCAGCATTTT
>TRBD1|TRBV7-9|NA|TRBJ2-7|15
CASSFMGQGVREQYF
TGTGCCAGCAGCTTTATGGGACAGGGCGTCCGCGAGCAGTACTTC
>NA|TRBV6-2/TRBV6-3|NA|TRBJ1-5|15
CASRGGPPSNQPQHF
TGTGCCAGCAGGGGCGGACCGCCTAGCAATCAGCCCCAGCATTTT
>TRBD1|TRBV3-1|many|TRBJ2-2|13
CASSQTGPGELFF
TGTGCCAGCAGCCAGACAGGGCCGGGGGAGCTGTTTTTT
>NA|TRBV12-3/TRBV12-4|many|TRBJ2-3|16
CASSFRWGGPPDTQYF
TGTGCCAGCAGTTTTAGGTGGGGGGGCCCCCCAGATACGCAGTATTTT
>NA|TRBV28|many|TRBJ1-5|16
CASSLKRKYSNQPQHF
TGTGCCAGCAGTTTGAAGCGTAAATATAGCAATCAGCCCCAGCATTTT
>NA|TRBV20-1|few|TRBJ1-4|12
CSATGQNEKLFF
TGCAGTGCTACCGGTCAGAATGAAAAACTGTTTTTT
>TRBD1|TRBV28|many|TRBJ1-5|14
CASSPDRANQPQHF
TGTGCCAGCAGTCCCGACAGGGCCAATCAGCCCCAGCATTTT
>NA|TRBV5-5|many|TRBJ1-5|14
CASSFGHGDQPQHF
TGTGCCAGCAGCTTCGGACACGGGGATCAGCCCCAGCATTTT
>TRBD2|TRBV3-1|few|TRBJ2-4|18
CASSLEAGGALAKNIQYF
TGTGCCAGCAGCCTGGAAGCGGGGGGGGCCTTGGCCAAAAACATTCAGTACTTC
>TRBD1|TRBV28|many|TRBJ1-5|13
CASSGQGRQPQHF
TGTGCCAGCAGCGGACAGGGTCGCCAGCCCCAGCATTTT
>TRBD1|TRBV5-1|few|TRBJ2-1|12
CASSYRGLEQFF
TGCGCCAGCAGCTACAGGGGATTAGAGCAGTTCTTC
>NA|TRBV2|many|TRBJ1-1|15
CASIIGVYGNTEAFF
TGTGCCAGCATTATTGGGGTTTACGGGAACACTGAAGCTTTCTTT
>TRBD1|TRBV6-1|few|TRBJ1-2|14
CASRQTGTGSGYTF
TGTGCCAGCAGGCAAACCGGGACAGGGAGTGGCTACACCTTC
>TRBD1|TRBV28|NA|TRBJ1-1|16
CASSSRTGRKNTEAFF
TGTGCCAGCAGTTCCCGGACAGGGAGGAAGAACACTGAAGCTTTCTTT
>NA|TRBV7-9|many|TRBJ2-5|14
CASSLVGLQETQYF
TGTGCCAGCAGCTTAGTGGGACTCCAAGAGACCCAGTACTTC
>NA|TRBV5-4|NA|TRBJ2-3|16
CASSPAGLHGTDTQYF
TGTGCCAGCAGCCCCGCCGGGCTCCATGGCACAGATACGCAGTATTTT
>NA|TRBV5-5|many|TRBJ2-7|17
CASSPSRGLQAAYEQYF
TGTGCCAGCAGCCCCAGTAGAGGGTTGCAGGCAGCCTACGAGCAGTACTTC
>TRBD1|TRBV20-1|few|TRBJ2-7|14
CSAGTGTGVYEQYF
TGCAGTGCTGGAACCGGGACAGGGGTCTACGAGCAGTACTTC
>NA|TRBV11-3|many|TRBJ1-2|13
CASSQDKDYGYTF
TGTGCCAGCAGCCAGGACAAGGACTATGGCTACACCTTC
>NA|TRBV2|many|TRBJ1-1|11
CASSEEAEAFF
TGTGCCAGCAGTGAAGAGGCTGAAGCTTTCTTT
>TRBD2|TRBV7-9|NA|TRBJ2-7|17
CASSSRPVSGGQDEQYF
TGTGCCAGCAGCTCTCGCCCCGTTAGCGGGGGGCAAGATGAGCAGTACTTC
>NA|TRBV20-1|few|TRBJ2-2|15
CSAKGGGRVTGELFF
TGCAGTGCTAAAGGGGGGGGGCGGGTCACCGGGGAGCTGTTTTTT
>TRBD2|TRBV3-1|few|TRBJ2-1|15
CASSQKETSIYEQFF
TGTGCCAGCAGCCAAAAGGAGACTAGCATATATGAGCAGTTCTTC
>TRBD2|TRBV4-2|NA|TRBJ2-2|19
CASSQDRTSGDYFTGELFF
TGTGCCAGCAGCCAAGATAGGACTAGCGGGGACTATTTTACCGGGGAGCTGTTTTTT
>NA|TRBV20-1|many|TRBJ2-5|16
CSARGVTIRKFETQYF
TGCAGTGCTAGAGGGGTAACGATACGGAAGTTTGAGACCCAGTACTTC
>NA|TRBV5-1|many|TRBJ1-2|13
CASTVGQNYGYTF
TGCGCCAGCACCGTCGGGCAGAACTATGGCTACACCTTC
>NA|TRBV6-9|NA|TRBJ2-7|12
CASSFDSYKQYF
TGTGCCAGCAGTTTCGACAGCTACAAGCAGTACTTC
>NA|TRBV28|many|TRBJ1-5|15
CASSPQRRRNQPQHF
TGTGCCAGCAGTCCCCAACGTCGGCGCAATCAGCCCCAGCATTTT
>TRBD2|TRBV29-1|few|TRBJ2-3|14
CSVAGLAGVYTQYF
TGCAGCGTCGCGGGACTAGCGGGGGTATATACGCAGTATTTT
>NA|TRBV15|many|TRBJ1-2|15
CATSREQGQNYGYTF
TGTGCCACCAGCAGAGAGCAGGGCCAGAACTATGGCTACACCTTC